These 6 T cell receptor beta chains share one sample of origin, sequenced in a study of blood T cells in healthy people across ages. Alongside a J-beta primer mix, a sample-barcoded 5' primer served in a second PCR lasting roughly 7 to 11 cycles. A single record per CDR3 protein comes from TCRdb applying MiXCR to the 5' RACE reads. The sample records under 700,000 distinct CDR3 sequences, under 30% being singletons. These data are also associated with another study on T cells of mothers and their children.

The sequencing sample was made of blood. These receptors were taken from a boy younger than 18 in good health.

This clonotype was counted between two and nine times. The chain has TRBV7-2 and TRBJ2-7; D gene unclear. The CDR3 loop spans 14 amino acids. Germline V gene data show CDR1 as SGHTA and CDR2 as FQGNSA. V lost 5 bases to trimming and J lost 7 bases, with 18 bases between them. CDR3 loop: CASSPPMVHSEQYF. The CDR3 bases are TGTGCCAGCAGCCCTCCTATGGTACACAGTGAGCAGTACTTC.

This clonotype was seen only a few times. The chain links TRBV5-1 to TRBJ1-4; D uncertain. The V gene lost 3 bases and the J gene lost 0 bases, with 9 bases spanning the gap. CDR1 and CDR2 from the germline V gene are SGHRS and YFSETQ. The CDR3 is made up of 15 amino acids. The CDR3 DNA reads as TGCGCCAGCAGCTGGAGTACCGCAACTAATGAAAAACTGTTTTTT. It specifies CASSWSTATNEKLFF.

This chain links TRBV3-1 with TRBJ1-1, with 7 bases matching TRBD1. The CDR3 length is 16 residues. With V trimmed by 1 base and J by 2 bases, 7 bases remained unmatched. Germline V gene data show CDR1 as LGHDT and CDR2 as YNNKEL (reference sequence). CDR3 sequence (DNA): TGTGCCAGCAGCCAAGCCTACGGGACAGCAAACACTGAAGCTTTCTTT. Amino acid sequence: CASSQAYGTANTEAFF. Full variable domain (outside the CDR3, taken from reference TRBV3-1 and TRBJ1-1): DTAVSQTPKYLVTQMGNDKSIKCEQNLGHDTMYWYKQDSKKFLKIMFSYNNKELIINETVPNRFSPKSPDKAHLNLHINSLELGDSAVYFCASSQAYGTANTEAFFGQGTRLTVV.

At least ten counts were recorded for this clonotype. CDR3 in DNA: TGTGCCAGCAGTCCAGGGACAGAAGCTTTCTTT. Translating gives CASSPGTEAFF. This sequence joins TRBV6-6 and TRBJ1-1; maybe TRBD1 (6 bases). Germline assignment: CDR1 MNHNY and CDR2 SVGAGI (reference sequence). V was trimmed by 5 bases and J by 8 bases, leaving 9 bases between them. The CDR3 sequence is 11 residues long.

This CDR3 reads CASSLMGGSYEQYF. CDR3 sequence (DNA): TGTGCCAGCAGTTTAATGGGGGGCAGCTACGAGCAGTACTTC. The rearrangement links TRBV27 to TRBJ2-7; D could derive from TRBD1 or TRBD2 (6 bases each). The CDR3 loop spans 14 amino acids. The germline CDR1 and CDR2 sequences are MNHEY and SMNVEV (reference sequence). V lost 2 bases, J lost 3 bases, and 11 bases lay in between.

This sequence joins TRBV7-9 and TRBJ2-5; 11 positions agree with TRBD2. The J call is uncertain, as TRBJ2-1 better fits the DNA end. Germline CDR1 is SEHNR and CDR2 is FQNEAQ (reference sequence). The CDR3 runs 16 residues. The CDR3 here is CASSKVAGGPDNEQFF. The CDR3 DNA sequence: TGTGCCAGCAGCAAAGTAGCGGGGGGGCCGGACAATGAGCAGTTCTTC.